What follows is one TCR beta chain and its context. Its target antigen remains unknown. Per-base quality was not reported, and no clone a single base away is much larger than it. The sample originates from a study of vaccination and CD4 T cells after COVID-19 (dated by TCRdb to 2021 to 2024). Broadly, across the study: SARS-CoV-2 positivity had been established in the convalescent patients by nasal swab PCR, and mild disease was recorded in several of these patients and severe disease in one. In 10 COVID-19 convalescent patients and 4 infection-naive healthy vaccine recipients, researchers compared the spike-specific CD4+ TCR repertoire from before mRNA vaccination with the repertoire from after. Two doses of either the Pfizer-BioNTech BNT162b2 vaccine (n=8) or the Moderna mRNA-1273 vaccine (n=2) were administered to participants. For stimulating the cultures, overlapping spike peptide pools were used, derived from SARS-CoV-2 as well as from the common cold coronaviruses HCoV-NL63, HCoV-OC43 and HCoV-229E. Control cultures received a CEFX viral epitope pool as the positive control, an HIV-1 Nef peptide pool as the negative control, or no peptide. Post-COVID blood samples were collected from convalescent patients a median of approximately 100 days after diagnosis, with a range of roughly 35 to 180 days. The convalescent cohort comprised six males and four females, including two Hispanic individuals, seven Caucasians, two Asians and one multiracial person. Post-vaccine blood samples were taken a median of approximately 76 days after the second vaccine dose, with a range of about 12 to 250 days. Study-wide conclusions, independent of this receptor: Nearly all vaccine-specific clones in convalescent patients (304 of 307) were mono-reactive for SARS-CoV-2 spike rather than cross-reactive with common cold coronaviruses. Among the post-vaccine SARS-CoV-2-reactive clones in convalescent patients, a median roughly 85% showed up only after vaccination, which suggests vaccine-specific priming. Only a relatively small number of convalescent patients were included in the study, and early timepoints following natural infection were not analyzed. Although the median number of SARS-CoV-2-reactive clonotypes went up from roughly 20 after infection to 38 after vaccination, the increase was not significant.

This sample's treatment or condition label indicates: approximately 11-day PBMC culture with coronavirus spike peptide pools or control peptides (ViraFEST assay). The ViraFEST assay was used in the study, in which antigen-specific T cells were expanded with peptide pools and expanded clonotypes were subsequently identified by TCR sequencing. The positive SARS-CoV-2 PCR tests of the convalescent patients were dated from March to December 2020, before the Alpha, Beta and Delta variants emerged in the United States. Approximately 1.8 million PBMCs per well were cultured in IMDM with approximately 5.2% human AB serum and around 10 IU/ml IL-2, plus 10 ug/ml peptide pools. Half of the culture medium was replaced with fresh IL-2-containing medium on days 3 and 7. After nine to eleven days of culture, CD4+ T cells were isolated by negative selection with the EasySep CD4+ T cell isolation kit. Ficoll-Paque Plus gradient centrifugation was used to isolate PBMCs from whole blood, and the isolated PBMCs were then either used fresh or cryopreserved at -140C. Culture conditions were generally each tested in triplicate wells.

Based on the germline V gene, the CDR1 and CDR2 sequences are MNHNS and SASEGT. The V and J ends are trimmed by 4 bases and 9 bases, leaving 19 bases between them. Including cysteine and phenylalanine, the CDR3 has 16 amino acids. The entry retains the CDR3 DNA only, 48 bases that are in frame from base 1. Library creation used PCR. DNA from cultured CD4+ T cells was subjected to TCR sequencing with the Oncomine TCR Beta short-read assay at the Johns Hopkins FTIC core. Genomic DNA was extracted from the cultured CD4+ T cells with the QIAamp micro DNA kit. Oncomine TCR Beta libraries from cultured CD4+ T cells were pooled with unique dual indexes and sequenced on an Illumina iSeq 100. On the study's bioinformatics: Non-productive sequences were filtered out, and CDR3s that did not start with C, did not end with F or W, or were shorter than 7 amino acids were discarded. The MANAFEST web application was used to identify antigen-specific clonotypes by comparing peptide-stimulated wells against reference wells and other culture wells. An FDR below 0.05, an odds ratio above 5, and a productive frequency above 0.1% in at least two of three replicate wells were required for clones to be considered positive. Cross-reactive clonotypes were defined as significantly expanded in both SARS-CoV-2 spike wells and at least one common cold coronavirus spike condition. Similarity between CDR3 sequences was evaluated in R version 3.6.1 using Levenshtein distances (stringdist) and unrooted phylogenetic trees (ape). TCRdb trimmed public reads at Q25 via fastp, called clones via MiXCR and kept in-frame beta chains. Each record represents a unique CDR3 protein, reported with the most common genes and DNA among its rows. None of the V and J calls come from the authors' own analysis; TCRdb made them. For this sample there are 13,000 or so distinct CDR3 sequences; about 46% appear just once. Roughly 14% of the sample comes from the top ten.

The chain is assembled from TRBV6-1 and TRBJ1-6; no D gene call is confident. Sample: CD4+ T cells from blood, cultured in vitro. The TCR was taken from a human donor who had recovered from COVID-19. The CDR3 protein sequence reads: CASSVFRPHDGSPLHF. The nucleotide sequence reads as follows: TGTGCCAGCAGTGTCTTTCGGCCCCACGACGGTTCACCCCTCCACTTT.